At least ten counts were recorded for the clone carrying this T cell receptor beta chain. Its cognate antigen is unknown. Both iRepertoire HTBI primers and Arm-PCR of CDR3 regions were used to build the TCR beta libraries. A single record per CDR3 protein comes from TCRdb applying MiXCR to the multiplex PCR reads. The repertoire holds approximately 310,000 distinct CDR3 sequences, with about 20% as singletons. This CDR3 is built from 12 residues. CDR1 and CDR2 from the germline V gene are SNHLY and FYNNEI. V gave up 5 bases and J gave up 0 bases, with 4 bases separating them. This sample's time point: newly diagnosed GD, antithyroid drugs for less than 3 months. Making the TCR library involved RNA that had been extracted from PBMCs. Each patient gave approximately 10 milliliters of EDTA-anticoagulated peripheral blood. The data were taken from a study of regulatory T cells in long-lasting Graves disease. Study-wide background: Newly diagnosed Graves' patients had taken antithyroid drugs under 3 months. Overall study results and limits: Persistent cases favored TRBV28, TRBJ1-2 and TRBJ2-5. In persistent patients, shared public clonotypes (2,741) outnumbered those in new patients (966).

The chain combines TRBV2 with TRBJ1-2, with D uncertain. The clonotype comes from a female donor with Graves disease. The specimen comprised peripheral blood mononuclear cells (PBMCs), sampled at new diagnosis, from a patient treated with antithyroid drugs. The CDR3 bases are TGTGCCAGCAGTTTGGCTAACTATGGCTACACCTTC. This encodes CASSLANYGYTF.